The 27 T cell receptor beta chains given below trace back to one sample, sequenced in a study of blood T cell repertoires in COVID-19. Some clones are missing from TCRdb's copy, which holds only in-frame ones; the method was immunoSEQ multiplex PCR. Of roughly 300,000 clones in the sample, about nine tenths are singletons; the top ten hold approximately 1.6%. The sample comprised peripheral blood. The receptor set was obtained from a middle-aged woman who had recovered from COVID-19.

The rearrangement joins TRBV5-1 to TRBJ2-1; TRBD1 might be the D (6 bases). V lost 2 bases and J lost 7, with 7 bases in between. CDR3 length: 12 residues. Germline V gene data show CDR1 as SGHRS and CDR2 as YFSETQ. The CDR3 DNA reads as TGCGCCAGCAGCTTCCAGGGGAATGAGCAGTTCTTC. This gives the protein CASSFQGNEQFF. Together with reference TRBV5-1 and TRBJ2-1, the CDR3 gives the full variable domain: KAGVTQTPRYLIKTRGQQVTLSCSPISGHRSVSWYQQTPGQGLQFLFEYFSETQRNKGNFPGRFSGRQFSNSRSEMNVSTLELGDSALYLCASSFQGNEQFFGPGTRLTVL.

This chain joins TRBV29-1 and TRBJ2-5, with 7 nucleotides matching TRBD2. In germline, CDR1 is SQVTM, CDR2 ANQGSEA. This CDR3 spans 14 amino acids. After removal of 3 bases from V and 4 bases from J, the junction contained 8 bases not matched to a gene. This CDR3 reads CSVERAGVGETQYF. The CDR3 nucleotides are TGCAGCGTTGAGAGGGCGGGGGTCGGAGAGACCCAGTACTTC.

This chain uses TRBV3-1 (or the pseudogene TRBV3-2) with TRBJ2-3, with 9 bases fitting TRBD2. V trimming: 3 bases; J trimming: 6 bases; junction bases outside the gene matches: 10. The CDR3 sequence is 16 residues long. Germline V gene sequence: CDR1 LGHDT, CDR2 YNNKEL (reference sequence). The CDR3 spells CASSQRRGGIPDTQYF. The CDR3 DNA follows: TGTGCCAGCAGCCAGCGGCGGGGGGGTATCCCCGATACGCAGTATTTT.

This rearrangement joins TRBV6-5 to TRBJ1-2; TRBD1 is a possible D gene (5 bases). This CDR3 spans 14 amino acids. V was clipped by 8 bases and J by 8 bases, with 21 bases between them. Germline V gene sequence: CDR1 MNHEY, CDR2 SVGAGI. The CDR3 sequence: CASGPLGLLHGYTF. CDR3 nucleotides: TGTGCCAGCGGTCCCTTGGGACTTTTGCACGGCTACACCTTC.

V gene TRBV6-1 combines with J gene TRBJ1-3; no clear D. The V and J ends lost 4 bases and 0 bases respectively, with 13 bases between them. CDR3 length equals 16 residues. Germline loops: CDR1 MNHNS, CDR2 SASEGT. CDR3 residues: CASSVGPLYSGNTIYF. CDR3 DNA: TGTGCCAGCAGTGTTGGGCCACTTTACTCTGGAAACACCATATATTTT.

The chain carries TRBV9 and TRBJ2-7; 8 bases agree with TRBD1. CDR1 is SGDLS and CDR2 is YYNGEE in the germline V gene. The CDR3 totals 14 residues. The junction had 7 bases not matched to a gene; V was cut back by 4 bases and J by 4 bases. DNA of the CDR3: TGTGCCAGCAGCACTGGGACAGGAGTTTACGAGCAGTACTTC. Protein product: CASSTGTGVYEQYF. The full variable domain, completed using reference TRBV9 and TRBJ2-7, is DSGVTQTPKHLITATGQRVTLRCSPRSGDLSVYWYQQSLDQGLQFLIQYYNGEERAKGNILERFSAQQFPDLHSELNLSSLELGDSALYFCASSTGTGVYEQYFGPGTRLTVT.

CDR3 region: CASSPYQPQHF. The CDR3 bases are TGTGCCAGCAGCCCGTATCAGCCCCAGCATTTT. This rearrangement joins TRBV14 to TRBJ1-5, with D unresolved. Trimming left V 4 bases short and J 5 bases short, with 3 bases between. Per germline, CDR1 SGHDN and CDR2 FVKESK. The CDR3 runs to 11 residues.

The chain has TRBV6-5 and TRBJ1-2, with 10 bases that match TRBD1. The CDR3 has 15 amino acids. Germline V gene lookup returns CDR1 MNHEY and CDR2 SVGAGI. Trimming cost V 0 bases and J 5 bases; bases outside gene matches: 3. CDR3 nucleotides: TGTGCCAGCAGTTACTCGACAGGGGGCAGTTATGGCTACACCTTC. It codes for CASSYSTGGSYGYTF.

This chain connects TRBV29-1 to TRBJ2-5, with D tentatively TRBD1 (5 bases). The CDR3 runs 17 residues. Trimming took off 1 base at V and 1 base at J, with 19 bases between the two ends. Germline CDR1 and CDR2: SQVTM and ANQGSEA. CDR3: CSVEGDSRTGPQETQYF. The CDR3 nucleotides are TGCAGCGTTGAAGGGGATTCTCGCACAGGCCCCCAAGAGACCCAGTACTTC.

This CDR3 is CASSKVSGEKTYEQYF. In nucleotides, the CDR3 is TGTGCCAGCAGCAAAGTTTCCGGGGAAAAGACCTACGAGCAGTACTTC. The rearrangement links TRBV21-1 to TRBJ2-7; the table's D gene call, TRBD2, was not cross checked with the DNA. TRBV21-1 is described as a pseudogene. The CDR3 loop spans 16 amino acids.

The gene calls are TRBV4-1 and TRBJ2-1; weak D call: TRBD2 (7 bases). Germline V gene sequence: CDR1 MGHRA, CDR2 YSYEKL. V lost 4 bases and J lost 7, with 20 bases in between. The CDR3 has 16 residues. The CDR3, as DNA: TGCGCCAGCAGCCCGTCGGCGGGGGCCTGGGGGAATGAGCAGTTCTTC. Protein sequence: CASSPSAGAWGNEQFF.

This chain links TRBV7-2 with TRBJ1-6; 8 nucleotides agree with TRBD1. This CDR3 has 16 amino acids. Germline V gene lookup returns CDR1 SGHTA and CDR2 FQGNSA. V was pared by 1 base and J by 10 bases, with 9 bases of the junction left unmatched. The CDR3 DNA reads TGTGCCAGCAGCTTAGAGAGGACAGGGTCGGGCTCACCCCTCCACTTT. Amino acid sequence: CASSLERTGSGSPLHF. Combining the CDR3 with reference TRBV7-2 and TRBJ1-6 gives the whole variable domain GAGVSQSPSNKVTEKGKDVELRCDPISGHTALYWYRQSLGQGLEFLIYFQGNSAPDKSGLPSDRFSAERTGGSVSTLTIQRTQQEDSAVYLCASSLERTGSGSPLHFGNGTRLTVT.

The V and J genes are TRBV19 and TRBJ1-6, with 9 bases aligning to TRBD1. V was clipped by 5 bases and J by 7 bases; unmatched bases: 12. CDR1 LNHDA and CDR2 SQIVND come from the germline V gene (reference sequence). The CDR3 length is 17 residues. CDR3 region: CASSAPYRDRDNSPLHF. The CDR3 DNA sequence: TGTGCCAGTAGTGCGCCTTACCGGGACAGGGACAATTCACCCCTCCACTTT.

This chain connects TRBV7-9 to TRBJ1-2; D might be TRBD1 (6 bases). V lost 5 bases and J 7 bases, leaving 14 bases between the germline ends. The CDR3 is 13 residues long. Germline CDR1 SEHNR, CDR2 FQNEAQ (reference sequence). The CDR3 nucleotides read TGTGCCAGCAGCCCGGCGGGGGGCAGTGGCTACACCTTC. Translating gives CASSPAGGSGYTF. The whole variable domain, filled in from reference TRBV7-9 and TRBJ1-2, reads DTGVSQNPRHKITKRGQNVTFRCDPISEHNRLYWYRQTLGQGPEFLTYFQNEAQLEKSRLLSDRFSAERPKGSFSTLEIQRTEQGDSAMYLCASSPAGGSGYTFGSGTRLTVV.

The chain has TRBV5-5 and TRBJ1-2; the D is unclear. Trimming took off 4 bases at V and 2 bases at J, with 18 bases between the two ends. Per germline, CDR1 SGHKS and CDR2 YYEKEE (reference sequence). CDR3 length: 16 residues. CDR3 residues: CASSGLFDGSNYGYTF. CDR3 bases: TGTGCCAGCAGCGGACTATTCGATGGGTCGAACTATGGCTACACCTTC.

This chain joins TRBV12-1 and TRBJ2-7; the D call of TRBD2 is as the table states it, not checked on the DNA. TRBV12-1 is a pseudogene. There are 14 residues in the CDR3. The CDR3 bases are TGTGCCAGCAGCTTTTGGGAGAGCTCCTACGAGCAGTACTTC. Amino acid sequence: CASSFWESSYEQYF.

The chain recombines TRBV30 with TRBJ2-3; D uncertain. The germline V gene encodes CDR1 GTSNPN and CDR2 SVGIG (reference sequence). CDR3 length equals 12 residues. The germline V and J ends were trimmed by 0 bases and 4 bases, with 5 bases remaining between them. The CDR3: CAWSVLSDTQYF. CDR3 DNA sequence: TGTGCCTGGAGTGTCCTCTCAGATACGCAGTATTTT. The variable domain in full, completed from reference TRBV30 and TRBJ2-3, reads SQTIHQWPATLVQPVGSPLSLECTVEGTSNPNLYWYRQAAGRGLQLLFYSVGIGQISSEVPQNLSASRPQDRQFILSSKKLLLSDSGFYLCAWSVLSDTQYFGPGTRLTVL.

This clone appeared a single time. The rearrangement joins TRBV5-5 to TRBJ2-6; D is unresolved. Trimming cost V 2 bases and J 0 bases, with 9 bases left between them. Germline CDR1 is SGHKS and CDR2 is YYEKEE (reference sequence). The CDR3 is 16 amino acids. The chain's CDR3 is CASSLNWLSGANVLTF. CDR3 sequence (DNA): TGTGCCAGCAGCTTAAATTGGCTCTCTGGGGCCAACGTCCTGACTTTC.

The V call is TRBV3-1 (or the pseudogene TRBV3-2), the J call TRBJ1-5; D unresolved. The CDR3 consists of 12 residues. CDR1 and CDR2 from the germline V gene are LGHDT and YNNKEL (reference sequence). The V and J ends lost 1 base and 11 bases respectively, with 9 bases between them. CDR3 sequence reads: CASSQGPAAQHF. CDR3 nucleotide sequence: TGTGCCAGCAGCCAAGGTCCTGCGGCCCAGCATTTT.

The genes are TRBV4-1 and TRBJ2-1, with TRBD2 matching 9 bases. The CDR3 extends over 15 amino acids. The germline gives CDR1 MGHRA, CDR2 YSYEKL. V was clipped by 4 bases and J by 10 bases; unmatched bases: 11. The DNA for the CDR3 is TGCGCCAGCAGCCGAAACCCGGGACTAGCTGGCGAGCAGTTCTTC. This codes for CASSRNPGLAGEQFF.

CDR3 region: CASSWALEQFF. The CDR3 DNA follows: TGCGCCAGCAGCTGGGCCCTAGAGCAGTTCTTC. V and J are TRBV5-1 and TRBJ2-1, with D unresolved. The CDR3 length is 11 residues. The germline gives CDR1 SGHRS, CDR2 YFSETQ. V was pared by 3 bases and J by 10 bases, with 8 bases between.

About this clone: The identical CDR3 is also encoded by other nucleotide sequences in the sample. The chain has TRBV6-1 and TRBJ2-7; a possible D gene is TRBD1 (6 bases). V lost 2 bases to trimming and J lost 4 bases, with 6 bases between them. CDR3 length equals 12 residues. Germline V CDR1 and CDR2: MNHNS, SASEGT. CDR3 DNA: TGTGCCAGCAGTGAACAGGGGTACGAGCAGTACTTC. It yields the protein CASSEQGYEQYF.

This rearrangement joins TRBV11-2 to TRBJ2-7, with a weak D call TRBD2 (5 bases). V was shortened by 2 bases and J by 5 bases, with 16 bases between the two germline ends. The germline V gene encodes CDR1 SGHAT and CDR2 FQNNGV. CDR3 length: 15 amino acids. The CDR3 reads CASSLLSRGLDEQYF. The CDR3 DNA follows: TGTGCCAGCAGCTTACTTAGTAGAGGGCTGGACGAGCAGTACTTC.

V is TRBV15 and J is TRBJ1-1, with 8 bases matching TRBD1. CDR3 size: 17 residues. V lost 5 bases and J lost 5; bases outside the gene matches: 16. The V gene's germline CDR1 is LNHNV and CDR2 YYDKDF (reference sequence). In DNA, the CDR3 is TGTGCCACCAGCCCCCCGCGCGGCAGGGGGCGCGGAACTGAAGCTTTCTTT. This encodes CATSPPRGRGRGTEAFF.

V is TRBV5-1 and J is TRBJ1-4; D uncertain. The V end lost 4 bases, the J end lost 8 bases, and 15 bases lay between the germline ends. Germline values: CDR1 SGHRS, CDR2 YFSETQ. This CDR3 has 14 residues. The CDR3 DNA follows: TGCGCCAGCAGCCCAACACCGTACGGGGAAAAACTGTTTTTT. Its translation is CASSPTPYGEKLFF.

The chain employs TRBV9 and TRBJ1-2; perhaps TRBD1 as D (6 bases). CDR1 SGDLS and CDR2 YYNGEE come from the germline V gene. Trimming took 4 bases from V and 12 from J, leaving 22 bases between them. The CDR3 length is 14 residues. The CDR3 DNA is TGTGCCAGCAGCTCGTCTGGGTTCCAGGGGATGCACACCTTC. Translated: CASSSSGFQGMHTF.

The chain employs TRBV7-2 and TRBJ2-7; 7 nucleotides line up with TRBD1. Germline V gene data show CDR1 as SGHTA and CDR2 as FQGNSA. V gave up 7 bases and J gave up 1 base; unmatched junction bases: 7. This CDR3 spans 14 amino acids. CDR3 sequence: CASTKQGRSYEQYF. CDR3 nucleotides: TGTGCCAGCACCAAACAGGGGCGATCCTACGAGCAGTACTTC.